This T cell receptor beta chain was retrieved from a study of identical twins listed by TCRdb under 2016. Some background on the complete study: The study deep-sequenced TCR alpha and beta repertoires from monozygotic twins, unrelated adults of various ages and cord blood to test whether fetal clonotypes persist. To rule out contamination, replicate twin experiments were performed at different times with different library preparation protocols.

Every donor in the study was a healthy Caucasian. Three pairs of female monozygotic twins, all aged roughly 18 to 29 years, made up the twin cohort. Using Miltenyi CD45RO+ enrichment and human naive T-cell isolation kits, memory (CD45RO+) and naive T cells were isolated from PBMC. The CDR3 runs 11 amino acids, cysteine and phenylalanine included. The DNA shown is the 33-base CDR3, in frame from base 1. Via the germline V gene (reference sequence), CDR1 is SEHNR and CDR2 FQNEAQ. Library preparation was by 5' RACE. The sequencer was an Illumina HiSeq 2000. Template switching added a universal primer binding site, and the final cDNA carried a unique molecular identifier that allowed TCR cDNA molecules to be counted accurately. First-strand cDNA for TCR alpha and beta chains was synthesized from specific primers in the conserved constant-segment region. To control for contamination, each cDNA library was double barcoded with a SMART-Mk sample barcode plus Illumina barcodes. Two successive PCR steps introduced TruSeq adapter sequences along with Illumina sample barcodes. TCR alpha and beta cDNA libraries were sequenced on the Illumina HiSeq platform with custom primers. The original methods were these. MiGEC processed the raw reads to extract unique molecular identifiers, while MiXCR was used to determine the CDR3 positions. Recombination models were inferred per individual with the repgenHMM and IGoR tools using an EM algorithm. The tcR package in R was used for shared clonotype analysis, with sharing normalized by the product of cloneset sizes. To study raw recombination free of thymic and clonal selection effects, out-of-frame nonproductive sequences were analyzed. In-frame beta chains were kept once TCRdb had trimmed the public reads at Q25 with fastp and called clones with MiXCR. Each CDR3 protein appears once, grouped with its most common genes and DNA. None of the V and J calls come from the authors' own analysis; TCRdb made them. In this sample the table shows 200,000 to 250,000 distinct CDR3 sequences, 5.5% to 7% of which occur a single time. Roughly 3.6% of the sample rests with the top ten.

For this clonotype: Its specific antigen is unknown. No base-level quality is on record; no much larger clone is a single base apart.

The research as a whole found: A weaker excess of twin sharing was found in beta out-of-frame sequences because the signal-to-noise ratio was lowered by fewer shared sequences. Because the same donors could not be followed over many years, the conclusions depended on cross-sectional statistical analysis. In monozygotic twins, recombination models systematically underestimated out-of-frame TCR alpha sharing, but the models matched the sharing seen between unrelated individuals. Compared with coincidental sharing between unrelated individuals, an excess of low generation-probability sequences was observed among out-of-frame TCR alpha sequences shared between twins. Invariant T cells such as MAIT and iNKT could partly confound zero-insertion analyses, although diverse VJ usage argued against such confounding for most clonotypes. Fewer insertions were carried by abundant cord blood beta clonotypes, a similar but weaker trend appeared in young adult naive repertoires, and no such trend appeared in memory repertoires.

This same sample was also taken into another study, of yellow fever vaccine responses in identical twins. Taken from the second paper: According to the authors, in identical twins the way T cells responded to vaccination appeared partly convergent and partly personalized. In the study, vaccine-responding T cell clones were precisely tracked in identical twins.

The sequence came from a woman under 30 in good health. What was sequenced was memory (CD45RO+) T cells sorted from blood. The cell subset or site tag for this specimen amounts to: CD45RO+ enriched T cells. The V and J genes are TRBV7-9 and TRBJ2-3, with TRBD2 identical over 7 junction bases. The DNA sequence follows: TGTGCGGCGGGAGTCACAGATACGCAGTATTTT. The resulting protein is CAAGVTDTQYF.